These 27 T cell receptor beta chains share one sample of origin, sequenced in a study of T-cell reconstitution after alpha-beta-depleted transplantation in children. As it was prepared, the TCRbeta library received unique molecular identifiers. TCRdb recomputed calls from the PCR reads with MiXCR, one row per CDR3 protein. The table shows fewer than 400,000 distinct CDR3 sequences, with roughly 22% occurring only once. This material consisted of PBMCs from the stem cell graft donor, taken from the stem cell graft. These receptors all come from a human donor who donated a stem cell graft to a child with acute myeloid leukemia.

This clonotype was detected only a few times. The J gene is TRBJ2-5, the V gene TRBV27; D not resolved. V gave up 1 base and J gave up 5 bases, with 8 bases separating them. This CDR3 has 13 residues. From germline, CDR1 is MNHEY and CDR2 SMNVEV (reference sequence). The CDR3 nucleotides are TGTGCCAGCAGTTTATTTAGGCAGGAGACCCAGTACTTC. This encodes CASSLFRQETQYF.

The chain carries TRBV5-1 and TRBJ2-1; 12 nucleotides align to TRBD1. The junction had 8 bases not matched to a gene; V was cut back by 5 bases and J by 5 bases. Germline CDR1 and CDR2: SGHRS and YFSETQ. This CDR3 is built from 16 residues. CDR3 sequence: CASRAPGTGGHNEQFF. CDR3 nucleotide sequence: TGCGCCAGCAGAGCTCCCGGGACAGGGGGCCACAATGAGCAGTTCTTC.

The chain employs TRBV20-1 and TRBJ1-2; 7 bases fit TRBD1. Germline lookup yields CDR1 DFQATT and CDR2 SNEGSKA (reference sequence). CDR3 length equals 14 residues. The V and J ends lost 0 bases and 4 bases, in that order; junction bases with no gene match: 5. CDR3 region: CSAREGGQVYGYTF. The CDR3 DNA reads as TGCAGTGCTAGAGAGGGAGGACAGGTCTATGGCTACACCTTC.

This clonotype was found a few times. This chain connects TRBV25-1 to TRBJ2-1; a weak D match, TRBD2 (6 bases). This CDR3 has 15 residues. V was trimmed by 8 bases and J by 6 bases, leaving 20 bases between them. Germline assignment: CDR1 MGHDK and CDR2 SYGVNS. CDR3 in DNA: TGTGCCAGCGGTGGGCGGGCCGGGAGCAGCAATGAGCAGTTCTTC. This sequence encodes CASGGRAGSSNEQFF.

This clonotype was seen more than once but under ten times. V and J are TRBV11-2 and TRBJ2-7; 7 nucleotides agree with TRBD1. Germline V lookup: CDR1 SGHAT, CDR2 FQNNGV. There are 15 residues in the CDR3. V lost 5 bases to trimming and J lost 0 bases; unmatched junction nucleotides: 7. The CDR3 loop reads CASSRGQSSSYEQYF. The CDR3 DNA sequence: TGTGCCAGCAGCCGGGGACAGTCAAGCTCCTACGAGCAGTACTTC.

The chain uses TRBV12-3 or TRBV12-4 and TRBJ2-1; no clear D gene. V was pared by 6 bases and J by 7 bases, with 13 bases between. The CDR3 is made up of 13 amino acids. Here the CDR3 reads CASSINLGNEQFF. DNA of the CDR3: TGTGCCAGCAGCATTAATTTGGGAAATGAGCAGTTCTTC.

This clonotype was picked up a small number of times. The chain carries TRBV11-2 and TRBJ2-3, with 9 bases aligning to TRBD2. V trimming: 3 bases; J trimming: 6 bases; junction bases outside the gene matches: 7. This CDR3 is 15 amino acids long. Germline V gives CDR1 SGHAT, CDR2 FQNNGV. The CDR3 sequence: CASSLRGGYGDTQYF. The CDR3, as DNA: TGTGCCAGCAGCTTGCGGGGGGGTTACGGGGATACGCAGTATTTT.

This chain connects TRBV10-3 to TRBJ2-2; 7 bases align to TRBD1. The length of the CDR3 is 16 residues. Germline V gene sequence: CDR1 ENHRY, CDR2 SYGVKD. Trimming cost V 1 base and J 0 bases; bases outside gene matches: 2. CDR3 DNA sequence: TGTGCCATCAGTGAGTTCGGACAGGCGAACACCGGGGAGCTGTTTTTT. It translates to CAISEFGQANTGELFF.

The chain carries TRBV6-1 and TRBJ2-7; 7 bases match TRBD2. This CDR3 is built from 15 residues. Germline values: CDR1 MNHNS, CDR2 SASEGT. V shed 5 bases and J 0 bases; nucleotides not matched to a gene: 7. The chain's CDR3 is CASSPSGDFSYEQYF. CDR3 DNA: TGTGCCAGCAGTCCAAGCGGGGACTTCTCCTACGAGCAGTACTTC.

This clonotype was seen more than once but under ten times. The CDR3 here is CASSFRQNTEAFF. The CDR3 DNA follows: TGTGCCAGCAGTTTCAGGCAGAACACTGAAGCTTTCTTT. The chain joins TRBV12-3 or TRBV12-4 to TRBJ1-1; D is unresolved. The CDR3 loop spans 13 amino acids. V was cut by 3 bases and J by 1 base, with 6 bases left in between.

The chain uses TRBV12-3 or TRBV12-4 and TRBJ1-3; TRBD1 matches at 7 bases. The CDR3 covers 15 residues. The V gene end was trimmed by 7 bases and the J gene end by 2 bases; junction bases not matched to a gene: 8. The CDR3 region has the DNA TGTGCCAGCACCTTGGGACAGACGGCTGGAAACACCATATATTTT. As protein: CASTLGQTAGNTIYF.

This clonotype was counted a single time. The chain is built from TRBV20-1 and TRBJ1-2; D ambiguous. The CDR3 sequence is 12 residues long. V was clipped by 0 bases and J by 8 bases, with 10 bases between them. The germline gives CDR1 DFQATT, CDR2 SNEGSKA (reference sequence). The CDR3 DNA reads TGCAGTGCTAGAGAACGTAATTTGGGCTACACCTTC. It encodes CSARERNLGYTF.

There are many counts of this clonotype. The rearrangement uses TRBV5-1 and TRBJ1-1; 7 positions agree with TRBD1. Germline lookup yields CDR1 SGHRS and CDR2 YFSETQ. With 7 bases clipped from V and 4 bases from J, the junction kept 7 bases outside the gene matches. This CDR3 has 13 residues. Here the CDR3 DNA reads TGCGCCAGCCTCCCGGCAGGGGGCACTGAAGCTTTCTTT. This codes for CASLPAGGTEAFF.

This clonotype has more than one count but fewer than ten. V gene TRBV25-1 combines with J gene TRBJ1-2, with 7 bases aligning to TRBD1. The CDR3 extends over 15 amino acids. With 2 bases clipped from V and 7 bases from J, the junction kept 10 bases outside the gene matches. CDR1 and CDR2 (germline): MGHDK, SYGVNS. The CDR3 loop reads CASSETGERASGYTF. CDR3 coding DNA: TGTGCCAGCAGTGAAACAGGGGAGCGGGCTTCTGGCTACACCTTC.

This rearrangement joins TRBV28 to TRBJ2-1; 7 nucleotides agree with TRBD2. The CDR3 covers 13 residues. Germline V gene data show CDR1 as MDHEN and CDR2 as SYDVKM. Trimming removed 4 bases from V and 11 bases from J; junction bases left unmatched: 8. In DNA form, the CDR3 reads TGTGCCAGCAGTTCCCCGGGGAGCGGGAAGCAGTTCTTC. Protein product: CASSSPGSGKQFF.

This chain connects TRBV12-3 or TRBV12-4 to TRBJ2-6; D perhaps matches TRBD1 (6 bases). V was trimmed by 8 bases and J by 1 base, leaving 9 bases between them. This CDR3 comprises 14 residues. The CDR3 DNA sequence: TGTGCCAGCGAACAGGGTTCTGGGGCCAACGTCCTGACTTTC. It encodes CASEQGSGANVLTF.

This clonotype was detected many times. This chain links TRBV20-1 with TRBJ2-3, with 10 bases lining up with TRBD2. The CDR3 length is 18 residues. Germline lookup yields CDR1 DFQATT and CDR2 SNEGSKA (reference sequence). V lost 5 bases and J lost 2; bases outside the gene matches: 16. The CDR3 reads CSAYSLSLAGGPTDTQYF. The CDR3 DNA reads TGCAGTGCTTACTCCCTAAGTTTAGCGGGAGGCCCCACAGATACGCAGTATTTT.

The chain couples TRBV5-5 to TRBJ2-7, with D perhaps matching TRBD1 (7 bases). Germline CDR1 reads SGHKS; CDR2 reads YYEKEE (reference sequence). Trimming took off 0 bases at V and 5 bases at J, with 12 bases between the two ends. This CDR3 is built from 14 residues. The CDR3 reads CASSLDPGGNEQYF. Here the CDR3 DNA reads TGTGCCAGCAGCTTGGACCCAGGGGGGAACGAGCAGTACTTC.

This clonotype was counted between two and nine times. The V gene is TRBV5-1, the J gene TRBJ2-3, with unresolved D. Germline V gene lookup returns CDR1 SGHRS and CDR2 YFSETQ. Between the trimmed V and J ends, which lost 2 bases and 5 bases, there was a span of 18 bases. The CDR3 totals 16 residues. DNA of the CDR3: TGCGCCAGCAGCTTTGTGAACACCCCGTTACGAGATACGCAGTATTTT. This sequence encodes CASSFVNTPLRDTQYF.

The table lists this clonotype with a few counts. The chain carries TRBV20-1 and TRBJ2-1; D is perhaps TRBD2 (5 bases). Germline values: CDR1 DFQATT, CDR2 SNEGSKA (reference sequence). The length of the CDR3 is 14 residues. The V gene lost 1 base and the J gene lost 6 bases, with 13 bases spanning the gap. The CDR3 loop reads CSARVEGSINEQFF. In DNA form, the CDR3 reads TGCAGTGCTAGAGTTGAGGGAAGTATCAATGAGCAGTTCTTC.

A few counts support this clonotype. The V gene is TRBV7-2, the J gene TRBJ2-7; 11 nucleotides line up with TRBD2. Germline V gives CDR1 SGHTA, CDR2 FQGNSA. The V gene end was trimmed by 4 bases and the J gene end by 1 base; junction bases not matched to a gene: 6. This CDR3 region has 16 residues. CDR3 coding DNA: TGTGCCAGCAGCTCGGGACTAGCGGCTCAATCCTACGAGCAGTACTTC. It yields the protein CASSSGLAAQSYEQYF.

There are a few counts of this clonotype. This chain uses TRBV3-1 with TRBJ2-3, with 8 bases aligning to TRBD2. The length of the CDR3 is 17 residues. Unmatched junction bases numbered 11, after V lost 0 bases and J lost 6 bases. Germline lookup yields CDR1 LGHDT and CDR2 YNNKEL (reference sequence). The CDR3 loop reads CASSQEGSGGPLDTQYF. The CDR3 nucleotides are TGTGCCAGCAGCCAAGAGGGATCGGGAGGGCCGTTGGATACGCAGTATTTT.

The rearrangement links TRBV6-2 or TRBV6-3 to TRBJ2-3; tentative D call: TRBD1 (6 bases). V was pared by 5 bases and J by 6 bases, with 15 bases between. The CDR3 has 14 residues. Germline CDR1 MNHEY, CDR2 SVGEGT. CDR3 sequence (DNA): TGTGCCAGCAGTGCAGGGACAAACCGGGATACGCAGTATTTT. Protein product: CASSAGTNRDTQYF.

This clonotype appeared once. Since a much larger clone is just one base distant, this may be a read error. The V gene is TRBV2, the J gene TRBJ2-1; no clear D. Trimming took off 2 bases at V and 1 base at J, with 3 bases between the two ends. From germline, CDR1 is SNHLY and CDR2 FYNNEI. The length of the CDR3 is 13 residues. The DNA of the CDR3 is TGTGCCAGCAGTGAAAGGTCCTACAATGAGCAGTTCTTC. Its translation: CASSERSYNEQFF.

The J gene is TRBJ2-7, the V gene TRBV5-1; possibly TRBD1 for D (6 bases). Germline V gene sequence: CDR1 SGHRS, CDR2 YFSETQ. The CDR3 consists of 15 residues. V lost 6 bases to trimming and J lost 0 bases, with 16 bases between them. Here the CDR3 DNA reads TGCGCCAGCACCCGGGACATATGGAGCTCCTACGAGCAGTACTTC. It translates to CASTRDIWSSYEQYF. Together with reference TRBV5-1 and TRBJ2-7, the CDR3 gives the full variable domain: KAGVTQTPRYLIKTRGQQVTLSCSPISGHRSVSWYQQTPGQGLQFLFEYFSETQRNKGNFPGRFSGRQFSNSRSEMNVSTLELGDSALYLCASTRDIWSSYEQYFGPGTRLTVT.

This clonotype was seen at least ten times. This chain links TRBV29-1 with TRBJ2-1; the D call may be TRBD1 or TRBD2 (5 bases each). This CDR3 has 12 amino acids. Trimming cost V 0 bases and J 6 bases, with 6 bases left between them. From germline, CDR1 is SQVTM and CDR2 ANQGSEA. CDR3 coding DNA: TGCAGCGTTGAAGAGGGGGTCAATGAGCAGTTCTTC. It encodes CSVEEGVNEQFF.

Concerning this clonotype: This may stem from a read error, because a much larger clone lies one nucleotide away. This likely comes from a read error, as the CDR3 has no conserved phenylalanine or tryptophan at its end. This chain links TRBV29-1 with TRBJ2-1; D is perhaps TRBD1 (5 bases). The CDR3 is 11 residues long. Germline values: CDR1 SQVTM, CDR2 ANQGSEA. V was cut by 7 bases and J by 5 bases, with 9 bases left in between. CDR3: CSATDNNEQFY. CDR3 in DNA: TGCAGCGCCACGGACAACAATGAGCAGTTCTAC.